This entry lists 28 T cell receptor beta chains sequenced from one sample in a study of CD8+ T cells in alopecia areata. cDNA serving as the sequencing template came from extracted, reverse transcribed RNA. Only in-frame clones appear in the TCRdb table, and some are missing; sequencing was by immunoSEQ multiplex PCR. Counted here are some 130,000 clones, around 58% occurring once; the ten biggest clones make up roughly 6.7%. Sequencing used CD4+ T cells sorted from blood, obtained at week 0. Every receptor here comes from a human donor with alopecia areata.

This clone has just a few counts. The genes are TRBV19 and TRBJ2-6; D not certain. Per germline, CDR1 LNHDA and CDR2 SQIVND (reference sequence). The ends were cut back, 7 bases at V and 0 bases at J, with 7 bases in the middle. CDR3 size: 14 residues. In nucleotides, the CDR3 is TGTGCCAGTAAAGAGAACTCTGGGGCCAACGTCCTGACTTTC. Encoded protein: CASKENSGANVLTF.

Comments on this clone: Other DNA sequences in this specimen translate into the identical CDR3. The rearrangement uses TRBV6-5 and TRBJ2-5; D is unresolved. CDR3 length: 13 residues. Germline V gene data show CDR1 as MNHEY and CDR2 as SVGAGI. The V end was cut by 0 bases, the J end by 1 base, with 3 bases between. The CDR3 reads CASSYSGQETQYF. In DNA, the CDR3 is TGTGCCAGCAGTTACTCAGGCCAAGAGACCCAGTACTTC.

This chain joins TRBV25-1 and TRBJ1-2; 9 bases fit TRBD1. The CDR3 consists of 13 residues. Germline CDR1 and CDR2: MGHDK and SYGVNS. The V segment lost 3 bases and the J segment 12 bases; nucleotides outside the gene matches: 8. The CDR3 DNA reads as TGTGCCAGCAGTGAGCCCGGGACAGGGTCGCACACCTTC. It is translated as CASSEPGTGSHTF.

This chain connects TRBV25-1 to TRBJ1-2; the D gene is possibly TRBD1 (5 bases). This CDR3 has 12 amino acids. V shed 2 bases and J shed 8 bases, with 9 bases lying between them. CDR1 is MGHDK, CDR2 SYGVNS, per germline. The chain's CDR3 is CASSEATGGYTF. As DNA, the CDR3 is TGTGCCAGCAGTGAAGCCACAGGCGGCTACACCTTC.

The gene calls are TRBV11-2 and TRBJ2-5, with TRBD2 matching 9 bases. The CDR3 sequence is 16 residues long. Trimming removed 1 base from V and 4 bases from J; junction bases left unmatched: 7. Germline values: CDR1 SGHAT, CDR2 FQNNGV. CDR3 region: CASSLAGRGGRETQYF. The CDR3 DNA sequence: TGTGCCAGCAGCTTAGCTGGGCGGGGGGGCCGAGAGACCCAGTACTTC.

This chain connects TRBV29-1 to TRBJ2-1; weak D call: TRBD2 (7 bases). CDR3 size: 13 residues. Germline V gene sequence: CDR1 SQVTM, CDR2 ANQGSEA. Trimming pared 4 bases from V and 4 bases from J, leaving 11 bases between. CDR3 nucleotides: TGCAGCGTTGGGGGGGGCAGGTACAATGAGCAGTTCTTC. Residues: CSVGGGRYNEQFF.

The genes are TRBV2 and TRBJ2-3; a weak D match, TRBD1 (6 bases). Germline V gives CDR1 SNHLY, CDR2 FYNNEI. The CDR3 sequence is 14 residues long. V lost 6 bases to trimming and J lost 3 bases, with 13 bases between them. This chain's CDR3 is CASSEQGPTDTQYF. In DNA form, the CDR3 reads TGTGCCAGCAGCGAACAGGGACCGACAGATACGCAGTATTTT.

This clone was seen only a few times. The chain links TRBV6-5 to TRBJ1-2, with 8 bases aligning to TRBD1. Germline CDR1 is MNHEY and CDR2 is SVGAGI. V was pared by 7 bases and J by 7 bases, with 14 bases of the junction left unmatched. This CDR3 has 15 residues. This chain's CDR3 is CASTARGQGAGGYTF. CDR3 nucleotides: TGTGCCAGCACCGCGCGTGGGCAGGGGGCTGGTGGCTACACCTTC.

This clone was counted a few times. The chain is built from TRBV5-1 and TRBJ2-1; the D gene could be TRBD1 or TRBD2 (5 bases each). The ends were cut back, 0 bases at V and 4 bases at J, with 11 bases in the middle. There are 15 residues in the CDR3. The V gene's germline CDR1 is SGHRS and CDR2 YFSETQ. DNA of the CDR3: TGCGCCAGCAGCTTGGATTTCGGGGCATACAATGAGCAGTTCTTC. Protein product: CASSLDFGAYNEQFF. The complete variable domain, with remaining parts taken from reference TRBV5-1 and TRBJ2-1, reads KAGVTQTPRYLIKTRGQQVTLSCSPISGHRSVSWYQQTPGQGLQFLFEYFSETQRNKGNFPGRFSGRQFSNSRSEMNVSTLELGDSALYLCASSLDFGAYNEQFFGPGTRLTVL.

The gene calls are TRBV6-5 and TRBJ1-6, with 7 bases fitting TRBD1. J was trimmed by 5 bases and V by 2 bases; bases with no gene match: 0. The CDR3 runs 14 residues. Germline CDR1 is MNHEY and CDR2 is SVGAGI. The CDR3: CASSYGTDNSPLHF. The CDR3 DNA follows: TGTGCCAGCAGTTACGGGACAGATAATTCACCCCTCCACTTT.

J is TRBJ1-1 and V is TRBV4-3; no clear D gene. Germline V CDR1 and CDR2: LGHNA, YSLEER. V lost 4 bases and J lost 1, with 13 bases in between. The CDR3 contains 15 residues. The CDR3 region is CASSLFPTRNTEAFF. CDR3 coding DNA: TGCGCCAGCAGCCTTTTCCCGACAAGGAACACTGAAGCTTTCTTT.

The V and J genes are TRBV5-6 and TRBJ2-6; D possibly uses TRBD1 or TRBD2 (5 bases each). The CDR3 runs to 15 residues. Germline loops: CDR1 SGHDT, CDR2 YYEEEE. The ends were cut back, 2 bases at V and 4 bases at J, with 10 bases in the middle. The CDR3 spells CASSFGGSGANVLTF. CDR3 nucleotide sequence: TGTGCCAGCAGCTTTGGGGGATCAGGGGCCAACGTCCTGACTTTC.

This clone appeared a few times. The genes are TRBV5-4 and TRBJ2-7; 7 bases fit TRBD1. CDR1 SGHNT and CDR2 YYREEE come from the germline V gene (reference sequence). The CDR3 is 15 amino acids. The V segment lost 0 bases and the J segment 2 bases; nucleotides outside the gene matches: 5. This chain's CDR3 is CASSLDRGVAYEQYF. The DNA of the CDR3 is TGTGCCAGCAGCTTGGACAGGGGTGTTGCCTACGAGCAGTACTTC.

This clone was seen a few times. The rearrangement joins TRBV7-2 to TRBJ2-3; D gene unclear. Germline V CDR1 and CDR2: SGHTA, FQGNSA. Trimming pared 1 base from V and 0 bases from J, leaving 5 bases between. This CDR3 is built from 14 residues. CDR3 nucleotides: TGTGCCAGCAGCTTAGTCTCTAGCACAGATACGCAGTATTTT. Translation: CASSLVSSTDTQYF.

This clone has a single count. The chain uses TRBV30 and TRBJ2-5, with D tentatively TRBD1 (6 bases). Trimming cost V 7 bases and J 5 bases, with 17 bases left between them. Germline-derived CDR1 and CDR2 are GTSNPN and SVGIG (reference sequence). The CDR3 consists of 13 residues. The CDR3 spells CASSLGQSETQYF. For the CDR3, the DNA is TGTGCCTCCTCACTGGGACAATCCGAGACCCAGTACTTC.

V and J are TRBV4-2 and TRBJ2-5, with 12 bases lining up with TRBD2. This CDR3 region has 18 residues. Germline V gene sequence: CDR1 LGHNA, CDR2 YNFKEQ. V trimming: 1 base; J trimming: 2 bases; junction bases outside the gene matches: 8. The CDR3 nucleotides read TGTGCCAGCAGCCAAGTCCCTAGCGGGGGGGAAAAACAAGAGACCCAGTACTTC. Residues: CASSQVPSGGEKQETQYF.

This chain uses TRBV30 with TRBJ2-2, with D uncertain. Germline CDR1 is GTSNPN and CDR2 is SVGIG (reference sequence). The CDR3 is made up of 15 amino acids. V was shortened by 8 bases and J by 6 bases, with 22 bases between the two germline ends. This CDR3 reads CARSDTGSIPGELFF. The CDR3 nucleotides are TGTGCCCGTTCCGACACTGGCTCCATCCCCGGGGAGCTGTTTTTT. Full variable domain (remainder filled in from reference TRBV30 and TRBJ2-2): SQTIHQWPATLVQPVGSPLSLECTVEGTSNPNLYWYRQAAGRGLQLLFYSVGIGQISSEVPQNLSASRPQDRQFILSSKKLLLSDSGFYLCARSDTGSIPGELFFGEGSRLTVL.

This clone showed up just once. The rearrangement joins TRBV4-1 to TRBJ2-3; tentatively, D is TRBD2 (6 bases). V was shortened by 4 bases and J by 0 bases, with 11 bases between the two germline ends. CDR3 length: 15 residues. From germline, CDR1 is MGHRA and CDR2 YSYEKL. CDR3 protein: CASSLSGPSTDTQYF. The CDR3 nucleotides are TGCGCCAGCAGCCTGAGCGGGCCGAGCACAGATACGCAGTATTTT.

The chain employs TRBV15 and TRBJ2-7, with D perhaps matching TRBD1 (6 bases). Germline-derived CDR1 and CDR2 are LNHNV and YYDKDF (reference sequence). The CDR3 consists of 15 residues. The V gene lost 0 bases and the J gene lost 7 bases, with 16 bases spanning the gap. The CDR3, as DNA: TGTGCCACCAGCAGAGACTCAGGGGCCACCCCTGAGCAGTACTTC. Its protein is CATSRDSGATPEQYF.

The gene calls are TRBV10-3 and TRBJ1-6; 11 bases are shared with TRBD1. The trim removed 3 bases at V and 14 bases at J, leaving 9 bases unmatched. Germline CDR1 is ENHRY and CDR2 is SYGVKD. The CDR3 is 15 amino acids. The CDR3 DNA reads TGTGCCATCAGTGACCTTGGACAGGGGGCTGTATCCCTCCACTTT. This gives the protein CAISDLGQGAVSLHF.

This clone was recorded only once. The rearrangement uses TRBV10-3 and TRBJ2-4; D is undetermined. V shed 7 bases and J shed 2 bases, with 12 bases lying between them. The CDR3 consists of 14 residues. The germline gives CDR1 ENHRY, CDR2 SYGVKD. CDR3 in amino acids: CAINEDASKNIQYF. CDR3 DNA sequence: TGTGCCATCAATGAAGACGCCTCCAAAAACATTCAGTACTTC.

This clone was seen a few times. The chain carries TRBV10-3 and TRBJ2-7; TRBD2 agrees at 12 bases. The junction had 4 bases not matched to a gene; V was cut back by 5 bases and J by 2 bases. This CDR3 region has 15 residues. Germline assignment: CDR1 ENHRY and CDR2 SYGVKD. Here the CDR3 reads CAISPTSGGTYEQYF. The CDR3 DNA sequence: TGTGCCATCAGTCCCACTAGCGGGGGGACCTACGAGCAGTACTTC.

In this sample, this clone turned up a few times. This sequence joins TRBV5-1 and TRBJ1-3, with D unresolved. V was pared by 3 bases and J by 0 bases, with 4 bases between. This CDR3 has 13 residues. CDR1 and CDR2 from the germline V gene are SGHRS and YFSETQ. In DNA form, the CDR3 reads TGCGCCAGCAGCTCAGCCTCTGGAAACACCATATATTTT. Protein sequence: CASSSASGNTIYF.

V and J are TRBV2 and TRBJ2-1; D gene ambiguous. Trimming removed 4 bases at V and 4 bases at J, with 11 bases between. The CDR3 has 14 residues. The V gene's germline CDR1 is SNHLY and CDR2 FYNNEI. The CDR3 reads CASSGTAWYNEQFF. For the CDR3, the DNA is TGTGCCAGCAGTGGTACGGCCTGGTACAATGAGCAGTTCTTC.

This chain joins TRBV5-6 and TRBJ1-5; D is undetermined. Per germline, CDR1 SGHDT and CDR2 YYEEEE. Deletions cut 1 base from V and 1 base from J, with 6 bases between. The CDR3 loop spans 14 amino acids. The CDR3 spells CASSLRRSNQPQHF. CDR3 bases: TGTGCCAGCAGCTTGAGGAGAAGCAATCAGCCCCAGCATTTT.

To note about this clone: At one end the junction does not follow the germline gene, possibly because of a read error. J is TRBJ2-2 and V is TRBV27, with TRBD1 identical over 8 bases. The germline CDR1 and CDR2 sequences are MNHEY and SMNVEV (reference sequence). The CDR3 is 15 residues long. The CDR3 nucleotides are TGTGCCAGCCGTTTGACGACAGGGGTGTTCGGGGAGCTGTTTTTT. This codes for CASRLTTGVFGELFF.

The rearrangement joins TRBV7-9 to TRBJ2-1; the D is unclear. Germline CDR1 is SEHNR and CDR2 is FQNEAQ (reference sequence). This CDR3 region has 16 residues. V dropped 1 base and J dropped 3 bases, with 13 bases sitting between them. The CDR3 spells CASSLGVSSDYNEQFF. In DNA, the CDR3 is TGTGCCAGCAGCTTAGGAGTTTCCAGTGACTACAATGAGCAGTTCTTC.

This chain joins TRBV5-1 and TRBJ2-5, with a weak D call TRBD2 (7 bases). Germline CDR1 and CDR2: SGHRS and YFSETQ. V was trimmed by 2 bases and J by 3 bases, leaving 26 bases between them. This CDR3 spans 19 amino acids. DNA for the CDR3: TGCGCCAGCAGCTTACCCAAACCGTACAGGGCGGGGGACGAAGAGACCCAGTACTTC. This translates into CASSLPKPYRAGDEETQYF.